A selection of T cell receptor beta chains follows, all from one sample in a study of cytomegalovirus exposure and HLA in healthy donors. Produced via immunoSEQ multiplex PCR; TCRdb's table is partial and in-frame only. The table lists some 110,000 clones. The sample taken for sequencing was PBMCs. The receptors were gathered from a man between 25 and 39 years old in good health and CMV-seronegative. Each CDR3 is given with its conserved first and last residue. D genes are given only for firm matches.

cdr3_length,v_call,j_call,d_call,cdr3_aa,cdr3_nt
16,TRBV18,TRBJ1-2,-,CASSPLRGRTNYGYTF,TGTGCCAGCTCACCCCTGCGAGGGCGAACTAACTATGGCTACACCTTC
15,TRBV28,TRBJ2-7,TRBD1,CASSLTGQGSYEQYF,TGTGCCAGCAGTTTAACGGGACAGGGGTCCTACGAGCAGTACTTC
15,TRBV5-4,TRBJ2-1,TRBD1,CASSLPGQGVNERFF,TGTGCCAGCAGCTTACCGGGACAGGGGGTCAATGAGCGGTTCTTC
16,TRBV5-4,TRBJ1-3,-,CASSPGLRNSGNTIYF,TGTGCCAGCAGCCCTGGGCTGCGAAACTCTGGAAACACCATATATTTT
13,TRBV6-5,TRBJ1-1,TRBD1,CASRRDSSTEAFF,TGTGCCAGCAGGCGGGACAGCTCAACTGAAGCTTTCTTT
12,TRBV6-1,TRBJ2-7,-,CASSGQGYEQYF,TGTGCCAGCAGTGGTCAGGGCTACGAGCAGTACTTC
15,TRBV5-6,TRBJ1-5,TRBD1,CASSLGGQGNQPQHF,TGTGCCAGCAGCTTGGGGGGACAGGGCAATCAGCCCCAGCATTTT
11,TRBV30,TRBJ1-1,-,CAWSESRWAFF,TGTGCCTGGAGCGAGAGCAGGTGGGCTTTCTTT
14,TRBV7-8,TRBJ1-2,-,CASSLASTGYGYTF,TGTGCCAGCAGCTTAGCGTCGACAGGCTATGGCTACACCTTC
12,TRBV7-8,TRBJ2-7,TRBD1,CASSSTGIEQYF,TGTGCCAGCAGCTCGACAGGGATCGAGCAGTACTTC
15,TRBV27,TRBJ2-7,TRBD1,CASSPRTGGIYEQYF,TGTGCCAGCAGTCCCCGGACAGGGGGCATTTACGAGCAGTACTTC
11,TRBV28,TRBJ2-1,-,CATERYNEQFF,TGTGCCACCGAGAGGTACAATGAGCAGTTCTTC
17,TRBV19,TRBJ1-5,TRBD1,CASSRAGQGDSNQPQHF,TGTGCCAGTAGCAGGGCGGGACAGGGCGATAGCAATCAGCCCCAGCATTTT
14,TRBV6-5,TRBJ2-3,-,CASSDRTATDTQYF,TGTGCCAGCAGCGACAGGACGGCGACAGATACGCAGTATTTT
14,TRBV7-3,TRBJ2-5,TRBD2,CASSLMAGVETQYF,TGTGCCAGCAGCTTAATGGCGGGGGTCGAGACCCAGTACTTC
16,TRBV7-2,TRBJ2-5,TRBD2,CASSLPRTSGAIEQYF,TGTGCCAGCAGCTTACCGAGGACTAGCGGGGCAATTGAGCAGTACTTC
16,TRBV5-1,TRBJ1-2,-,CASSLTGRPGDYGYTF,TGCGCCAGCAGCTTGACTGGAAGGCCCGGGGACTATGGCTACACCTTC
18,TRBV9,TRBJ2-2,-,CASSSSSQTWEVPGELFF,TGTGCCAGTAGCTCCTCCTCTCAGACATGGGAGGTCCCCGGGGAGCTGTTTTTT
15,TRBV7-6,TRBJ1-6,-,CASSLGLVDNSPLHF,TGTGCCAGCAGCTTAGGGTTAGTGGATAATTCACCCCTCCACTTT
16,TRBV7-8,TRBJ2-1,-,CASSLNEASSYNEQFF,TGTGCCAGCAGCTTAAATGAAGCAAGCTCCTACAATGAGCAGTTCTTC
15,TRBV27,TRBJ2-7,TRBD1,CASSFMGQGVAEQYF,TGTGCCAGCAGCTTCATGGGACAGGGGGTTGCCGAGCAGTACTTC
13,TRBV5-1,TRBJ1-5,-,CASSFDTGQPQHF,TGCGCCAGCAGCTTTGATACAGGGCAGCCCCAGCATTTT
14,TRBV19,TRBJ2-7,TRBD2,CASSLLAGSYEQYF,TGTGCCAGTAGTCTTCTAGCGGGCTCCTACGAGCAGTACTTC
13,TRBV19,TRBJ2-1,-,CASTSGLINEQFF,TGTGCCAGTACCTCGGGACTTATCAATGAGCAGTTCTTC
17,TRBV28,TRBJ2-5,TRBD2,CASSLAPGLAGGETQYF,TGTGCCAGCAGTTTAGCACCGGGACTAGCGGGGGGAGAGACCCAGTACTTC
13,TRBV2,TRBJ1-4,TRBD1,CASRGQLNEKLFF,TGTGCCAGCAGGGGACAGCTTAATGAAAAACTGTTTTTT
14,TRBV7-6,TRBJ2-7,-,CASSAGGRTYEQYF,TGTGCCAGCAGCGCCGGGGGACGGACCTACGAGCAGTACTTC
13,TRBV7-3,TRBJ1-2,TRBD1,CASGQGANYGYTF,TGTGCCAGCGGACAGGGAGCTAACTATGGCTACACCTTC
14,TRBV30,TRBJ1-2,TRBD1,CAWRTGDTNYGYTF,TGTGCCTGGAGGACAGGGGATACTAACTATGGCTACACCTTC
17,TRBV9,TRBJ2-1,-,CASSPPPTESSYNEQFF,TGTGCCAGCAGCCCGCCCCCAACAGAGAGCTCCTACAATGAGCAGTTCTTC
16,TRBV18,TRBJ1-4,-,CASSPLLGGTNEKLFF,TGTGCCAGCTCACCGCTATTGGGGGGAACTAATGAAAAACTGTTTTTT
15,TRBV5-1,TRBJ2-5,TRBD1,CASSTLGTGSETQYF,TGCGCCAGCAGCACGCTCGGGACAGGGTCAGAGACCCAGTACTTC
15,TRBV6-5,TRBJ2-5,TRBD1,CASSSPGQGGMEQYF,TGTGCCAGCAGTTCACCGGGACAGGGGGGGATGGAGCAGTACTTC
15,TRBV6-5,TRBJ2-1,-,CASSSSDSLYNEQFF,TGTGCCAGCAGTTCCAGTGACAGCCTCTACAATGAGCAGTTCTTC
15,TRBV7-2,TRBJ2-2,-,CASSLGGSNTGELFF,TGTGCCAGCAGCTTAGGCGGCAGTAACACCGGGGAGCTGTTTTTT
13,TRBV19,TRBJ2-1,-,CASGGWSYNEQFF,TGTGCCAGTGGCGGGTGGTCCTACAATGAGCAGTTCTTC
16,TRBV7-3,TRBJ2-1,TRBD2,CASSSTGRGSYNEQFF,TGTGCCAGCAGCTCAACGGGGCGGGGGTCCTACAATGAGCAGTTCTTC
15,TRBV11-2,TRBJ1-1,TRBD1,CASSSTGGWNTEAFF,TGTGCCAGCAGCTCGACAGGGGGTTGGAACACTGAAGCTTTCTTT
16,TRBV5-6,TRBJ1-2,-,CASSFNLQQGANGYTF,TGTGCCAGCAGCTTTAATCTCCAGCAGGGCGCGAATGGCTACACCTTC
14,TRBV5-1,TRBJ2-7,-,CASRKTSSSYEQYF,TGCGCCAGCAGGAAGACAAGTAGCTCCTACGAGCAGTACTTC
14,TRBV7-2,TRBJ1-4,-,CASSLSRGGEKLFF,TGTGCCAGCAGCCTAAGTAGGGGGGGAGAAAAACTGTTTTTT
15,TRBV11-1,TRBJ2-1,TRBD2,CASSVSGGAYNEQFF,TGTGCCAGCAGCGTCAGCGGGGGGGCCTACAATGAGCAGTTCTTC
16,TRBV19,TRBJ1-4,TRBD1,CASTPRTGTTNEKLFF,TGTGCCAGTACCCCACGGACAGGGACAACTAATGAAAAACTGTTTTTT
17,TRBV5-1,TRBJ2-2,TRBD1,CASSLLRDRWNTGELFF,TGCGCCAGCAGCCTCCTAAGGGACAGATGGAACACCGGGGAGCTGTTTTTT
14,TRBV25-1,TRBJ2-1,-,CASSFRDTYNEQFF,TGTGCCAGCAGCTTCCGGGACACCTACAATGAGCAGTTCTTC
12,TRBV5-4,TRBJ2-3,-,CASARGTDTQYF,TGTGCCAGCGCGAGGGGCACAGATACGCAGTATTTT
16,TRBV10-3,TRBJ1-3,-,CAISESQGISGNTIYF,TGTGCCATCAGTGAGTCGCAGGGAATCTCTGGAAACACCATATATTTT